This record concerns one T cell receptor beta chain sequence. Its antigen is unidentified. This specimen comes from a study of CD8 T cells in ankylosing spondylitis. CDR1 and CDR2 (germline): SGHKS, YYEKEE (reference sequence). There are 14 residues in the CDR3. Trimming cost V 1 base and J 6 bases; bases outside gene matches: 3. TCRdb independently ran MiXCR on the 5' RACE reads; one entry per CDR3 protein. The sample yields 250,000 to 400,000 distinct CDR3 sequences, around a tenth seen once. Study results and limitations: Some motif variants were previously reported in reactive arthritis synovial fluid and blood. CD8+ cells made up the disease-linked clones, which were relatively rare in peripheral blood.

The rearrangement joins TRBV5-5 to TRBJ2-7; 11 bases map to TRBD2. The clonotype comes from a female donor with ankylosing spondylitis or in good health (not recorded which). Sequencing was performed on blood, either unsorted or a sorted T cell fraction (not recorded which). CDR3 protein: CASSLYLAGGEQYF. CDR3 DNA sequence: TGTGCCAGCAGCTTGTACCTAGCGGGAGGCGAGCAGTACTTC.